This paragraph reports one T cell receptor beta chain. Its antigen specificity is not known. No clone much larger than this one lies a single base away; base qualities are absent. The approximately 39 donors, aged about 6 to 100 years, were systemically healthy Caucasian individuals from Russia. Each donor gave 8 to 10 milliliters of peripheral blood, drawn into EDTA-treated Vacutainer tubes. Ficoll-Paque density-gradient centrifugation was used to isolate PBMCs, with at least 7 million per sample. Trizol reagent was used to extract total RNA from PBMCs, with at least 6 micrograms per sample. Naive CD45RAhigh/CD27high T cell percentages were measured by flow cytometry on a PBMC aliquot from every donor. This entry comes from a study of blood T cells in healthy people across ages (dated by TCRdb to the mid-2010s). About the study as a whole: In model experiments, template switching captured about one uniquely barcoded TCR beta cDNA molecule for every two T cells. The study measured age-related changes in TCR beta repertoire diversity using deep sequencing normalized with unique cDNA molecular identifiers. Donors of different ages were randomly distributed across sequencing lanes to avoid experimental bias. The study analyzed two additional independent replicas of 1 million unique cDNA reads from the same blood draw for two donors, one aged 18 to 30 and one aged 80 or older. The donors were divided into four age groups: young (average around 16 years), middle-aged (over 35), aged (about 62) and long-lived (about 90).

The CDR3, from cysteine to phenylalanine, totals 17 residues. This entry keeps only the CDR3 DNA: 51 bases, framed from base 1. CDR1 and CDR2, per the germline V gene, are MNHNS and SASEGT. V is shortened by 11 bases, J by 0 bases, and the region joining them spans 22 bases. Overall study results and their limits: Observed TCR beta diversity per million T cells fell roughly linearly with age, and a significant reduction was already apparent by age around 40. Compared with the aged group, the long-lived group had more naive CD4+ T cells, fewer expanded clones and increased TCR diversity, a pattern suggesting age selection. Estimates of total diversity from one million sequenced T cells were regarded as lower bounds and underestimates. A strong correlation was found between observed TCR beta diversity and the percentage of naive T cells measured by flow cytometry. Because the CMV infection status of the donors was unknown, age-related changes in expanded clonotypes may potentially have been confounded. Because profiling used bulk unsorted PBMCs, naive and antigen-experienced compartments could not be compared conclusively.

Library preparation was by 5' RACE. Sequencing was performed on an Illumina HiSeq 2500. A second PCR of 7 to 11 cycles was performed with a sample-barcoded 5' primer and a J-beta primer mix. A unique molecular identifier was introduced onto each TCR beta cDNA molecule by a template-switch 5' adaptor carrying 12 random nucleotides. Each sample yielded at least 2.5 million CDR3-containing paired-end reads. First-strand cDNA synthesis was performed from all RNA using the Mint cDNA synthesis kit, with priming by a TRBC-specific oligonucleotide. All cDNA was treated with uracil-DNA glycosylase and then went through a first 18-cycle PCR with the universal primers M1SS and BC2_uni_R. As for how the authors treated the data: Each sample was normalized by randomly selecting 1 million high-quality reads, each carrying a distinct molecular identifier. Instead of being binned into consensus sequences, reads that shared molecular identifiers were thrown out. MiTCR, run with a Q25 quality threshold and the strictest error-elimination algorithm, handled CDR3 identification, clonotype clustering and error correction. Lower-bound total TCR beta diversity was estimated with a nonparametric unseen species model using Euler transformation. TCRdb reprocessing: public reads trimmed at Q25 with fastp, clones called with MiXCR, in-frame beta chains kept. CDR3 protein duplicates are merged, each entry listing the most common genes and DNA. TCRdb's processing, not the authors' own work, is the source of the V and J calls. This sample gives some 730,000 distinct CDR3 sequences in total; approximately 22% of them show up just once. The top ten clones comprise approximately 20% of the sample.

The chain is assembled from TRBV6-1 and TRBJ1-4; no D gene is confidently identified. This sequence was found in a man between 70 and 80 years old in good health. The source material was blood. The DNA sequence follows: TGTGCCGGCGGCCGGGCCTACTCATCCGCAACTAATGAAAAACTGTTTTTT. The resulting protein is CAGGRAYSSATNEKLFF.